Listed below are T cell receptor beta chains from one sample, sequenced in a study of OX40 agonist ivuxolimab in advanced cancers. Clones were read by immunoSEQ multiplex PCR, and TCRdb kept only the in-frame ones, dropping some. Found here are about 40,000 clones, 88% of them singletons; the top ten hold approximately 12%. The sequencing here drew on CD4+ or CD8+ T cells sorted from blood, taken in a trial of the OX40 agonist ivuxolimab. The receptors come from an adult with an advanced solid tumor such as melanoma, head and neck, liver or kidney cancer. CDR3s include the opening cysteine and the closing phenylalanine or tryptophan. The D gene is left open where the match is weak. Where a row states a size, it is once, few, many or the class of an expanded clone; other rows omit it.

>.|TRBD2|TRBJ2-1|TRBV19
CASSILPGLAGSEQFF
TGTGCCAGTAGTATACTCCCGGGACTAGCGGGGAGCGAGCAGTTCTTC
>.|.|TRBJ2-1|TRBV7-9
CASSMGDNEQFF
TGTGCCAGCAGTATGGGGGACAATGAGCAGTTCTTC
>.|.|TRBJ1-2|TRBV19
CASSIDFFKGQDGYTF
TGTGCCAGTAGTATAGATTTTTTCAAAGGCCAGGACGGCTACACCTTC
>.|.|TRBJ2-7|TRBV4-1
CASSPSSGDRSSYEQYF
TGCGCCAGCAGCCCCAGTAGCGGAGACAGGAGCTCCTACGAGCAGTACTTC
>.|.|TRBJ2-7|TRBV7-8
CASSLAVGAYEQYF
TGTGCCAGCAGCTTAGCTGTAGGGGCCTACGAGCAGTACTTC
>few|.|TRBJ1-1|TRBV4-1
CASSLGDRWNTEAFF
TGCGCCAGCAGCCTGGGGGACCGGTGGAACACTGAAGCTTTCTTT
>.|TRBD1|TRBJ1-6|TRBV30
CAWIRTGGIDSPLHF
TGTGCCTGGATCAGGACAGGGGGGATAGATTCACCCCTCCACTTT
>.|.|TRBJ2-3|TRBV28
CASSLSPRTQYF
TGTGCCAGCAGTTTATCCCCACGGACGCAGTATTTT
>few|TRBD1|TRBJ1-1|TRBV19
CASSPQGGYTEAFF
TGTGCCAGTAGTCCTCAGGGGGGCTACACTGAAGCTTTCTTT
>.|.|TRBJ1-1|TRBV7-6
CASSFGGGGSTEAFF
TGTGCCAGCAGTTTCGGCGGGGGGGGCAGCACTGAAGCTTTCTTT
>.|.|TRBJ1-3|TRBV25-1
CASSGAVASGNTIYF
TGTGCCAGCAGTGGGGCAGTAGCCTCTGGAAACACCATATATTTT
>once|TRBD2|TRBJ2-7|TRBV29-1
CSVEGIRGASGRRYEQYF
TGCAGCGTTGAGGGTATAAGAGGGGCTAGCGGGAGGCGATACGAGCAGTACTTC
>.|.|TRBJ1-1|TRBV5-1
CASSLQDSGEDEAFF
TGCGCCAGCAGCCTCCAGGACAGCGGTGAGGATGAAGCTTTCTTT
>.|TRBD2|TRBJ2-7|TRBV10-3
CAISESGTTYEQYF
TGTGCCATCAGTGAGTCAGGGACTACCTACGAGCAGTACTTC
>.|.|TRBJ1-1|TRBV6-6
CASSYLLTGWTEAFF
TGTGCCAGCAGTTATCTACTCACAGGGTGGACTGAAGCTTTCTTT
>.|.|TRBJ2-3|TRBV6-5
CASSPVGLAQYF
TGTGCCAGCAGTCCAGTAGGCCTAGCGCAGTATTTT
>.|.|TRBJ1-4|TRBV4-1
CASSSAGLLSEKLFF
TGCGCCAGCAGCTCCGCGGGCCTCCTGTCGGAAAAACTGTTTTTT
>.|TRBD1|TRBJ1-5|TRBV7-8
CASSRQGMEQPQHF
TGTGCCAGCAGCCGACAGGGGATGGAACAGCCCCAGCATTTT
>.|.|TRBJ2-7|TRBV13
CASSLGGGREQYF
TGTGCCAGCAGCTTAGGGGGGGGCCGGGAGCAGTACTTC
>.|TRBD1|TRBJ1-5|TRBV13
CASSQGQGANQPQHF
TGTGCCAGCAGCCAGGGACAGGGCGCAAATCAGCCCCAGCATTTT
>.|TRBD1|TRBJ1-5|TRBV30
CAWSVDRDQPQHF
TGTGCCTGGAGTGTTGACAGGGATCAGCCCCAGCATTTT
>.|.|TRBJ1-2|TRBV11-2
CASSQGPAGGDTF
TGTGCCAGCAGCCAGGGACCCGCCGGAGGGGACACCTTC
>.|TRBD1|TRBJ2-1|TRBV10-3
CAIRPGQESYNEQFF
TGTGCCATCAGACCGGGACAGGAGAGCTACAATGAGCAGTTCTTC
>.|.|TRBJ1-2|TRBV19
CASRTEFGYTF
TGTGCCAGTAGGACAGAGTTTGGCTACACCTTC